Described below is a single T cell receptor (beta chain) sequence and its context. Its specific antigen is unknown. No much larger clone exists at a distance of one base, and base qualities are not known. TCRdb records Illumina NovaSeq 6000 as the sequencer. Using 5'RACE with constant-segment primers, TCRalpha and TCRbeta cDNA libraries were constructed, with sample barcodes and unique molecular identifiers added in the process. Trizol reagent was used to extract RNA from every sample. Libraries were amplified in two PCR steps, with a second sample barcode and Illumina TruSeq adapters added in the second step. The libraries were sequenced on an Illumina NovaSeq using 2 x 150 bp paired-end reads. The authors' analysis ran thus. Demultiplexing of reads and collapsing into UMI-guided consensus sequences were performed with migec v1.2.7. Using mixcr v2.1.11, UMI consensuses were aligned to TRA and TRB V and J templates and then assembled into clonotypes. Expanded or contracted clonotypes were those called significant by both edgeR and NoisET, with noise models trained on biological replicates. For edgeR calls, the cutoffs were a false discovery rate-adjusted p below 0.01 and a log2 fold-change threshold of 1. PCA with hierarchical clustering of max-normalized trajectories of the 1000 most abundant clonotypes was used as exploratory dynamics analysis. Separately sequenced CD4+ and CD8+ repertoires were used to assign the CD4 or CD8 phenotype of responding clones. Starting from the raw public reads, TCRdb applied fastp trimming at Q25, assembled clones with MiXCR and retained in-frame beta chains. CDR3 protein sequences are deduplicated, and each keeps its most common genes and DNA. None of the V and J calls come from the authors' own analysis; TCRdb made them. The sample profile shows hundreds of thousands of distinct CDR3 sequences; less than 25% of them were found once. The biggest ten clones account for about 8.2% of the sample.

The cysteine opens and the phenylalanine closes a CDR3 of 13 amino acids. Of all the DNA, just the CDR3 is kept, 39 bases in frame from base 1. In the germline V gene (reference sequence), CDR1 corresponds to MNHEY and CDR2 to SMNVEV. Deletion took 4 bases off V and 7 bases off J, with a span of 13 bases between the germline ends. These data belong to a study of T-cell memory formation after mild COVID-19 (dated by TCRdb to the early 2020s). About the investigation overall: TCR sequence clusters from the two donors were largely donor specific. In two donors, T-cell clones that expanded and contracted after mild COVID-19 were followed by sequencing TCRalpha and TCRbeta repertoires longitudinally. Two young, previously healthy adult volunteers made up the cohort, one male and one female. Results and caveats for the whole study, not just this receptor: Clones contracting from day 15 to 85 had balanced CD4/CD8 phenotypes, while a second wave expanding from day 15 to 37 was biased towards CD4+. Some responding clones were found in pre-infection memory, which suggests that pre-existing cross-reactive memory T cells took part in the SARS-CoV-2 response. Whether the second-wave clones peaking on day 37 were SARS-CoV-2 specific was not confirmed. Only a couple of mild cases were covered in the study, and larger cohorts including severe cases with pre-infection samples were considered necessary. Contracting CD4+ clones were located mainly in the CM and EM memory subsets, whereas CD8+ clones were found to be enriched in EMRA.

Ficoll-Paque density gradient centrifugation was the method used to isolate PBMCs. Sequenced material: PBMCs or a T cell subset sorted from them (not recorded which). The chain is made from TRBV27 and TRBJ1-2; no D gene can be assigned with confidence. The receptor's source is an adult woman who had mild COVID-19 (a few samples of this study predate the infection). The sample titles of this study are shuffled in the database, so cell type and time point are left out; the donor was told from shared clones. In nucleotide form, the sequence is TGTGCCAGCAGTTCCATAGGTACGGGTGGCTACACCTTC. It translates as CASSSIGTGGYTF.